This TCR beta chain was sequenced during a study of beta chain features in type 1 diabetes. For this clone: Its antigen is not known.

Regarding the study as a whole: Shortening that was moderate but significant affected the TCRB CDR3s of Type 1 diabetes patients in all four CD4+ subsets.

Per germline, CDR1 MDHEN and CDR2 SYDVKM. Trimming stripped 7 bases from V and 5 bases from J, with 14 bases between. This CDR3 region has 14 residues. Sequencing targeted expressed TCRB transcripts, as all isolated RNA had been reverse transcribed. The protocol was immunoSEQ multiplex PCR, while the TCRdb copy is restricted to in-frame clones and leaves out a portion. The table includes some 640,000 clones, about an eighth detected once. The receptor was isolated from a man between 18 and 29 years old with type 1 diabetes. Material for sequencing was naive CD4+ T cells from blood. The rearrangement links TRBV28 to TRBJ1-4; TRBD1 might be the D (6 bases). In DNA form, the CDR3 reads TGTGCCAGCACCCCGGACAGCTTCAATGAAAAACTGTTTTTT. Encoded protein: CASTPDSFNEKLFF.